This TCR beta chain was retrieved from a study of T cell repertoires in cytomegalovirus infection. Study overall: An indication of both CMV infection and matching HLA type came from public TCR beta signatures.

Concerning this clonotype itself: Its antigen is still unknown.

One entry per CDR3 protein, called by TCRdb with MiXCR from the reads. The top ten hold 34% of the sample, which has about 130,000 distinct CDR3 sequences, 20% to 30% seen once. There are 12 residues in the CDR3. Germline-derived CDR1 and CDR2 are SGHTS and YDEGEE. Deletions cut 4 bases from V and 4 bases from J, with 9 bases between. Sequenced input: PBMCs, sequenced either directly or after in vitro stimulation (not recorded which). The sequence came from a human donor in good health (CMV status not recorded). Some clones in this sample may be carry-over from other donors' samples. The rearrangement joins TRBV5-8 to TRBJ2-7, with no clear D. The CDR3 bases are TGTGCCAGCAGCCTGATGGGGTACGAGCAGTACTTC. This gives the protein CASSLMGYEQYF.